This T cell receptor beta chain came from a study of beta chain features in type 1 diabetes. Study-wide points: The cDNA sequencing approach could over-represent high-TCR-expressing cells.

On this clone: The antigen is not known.

Expressed TCRB transcripts were sequenced, since all the RNA that had been isolated was reverse transcribed. TCRdb's table, derived via immunoSEQ multiplex PCR, lists solely in-frame clones and lacks some. The sample lists under 800,000 clones, 15% to 19% occurring once. The source material was naive CD4+ T cells from blood. The TCR was taken from a man aged 18 to 30 in good health.

CDR3 in amino acids: CASSLMELANTEAFF. For the CDR3, the DNA is TGTGCCAGCAGCTTAATGGAGTTAGCAAACACTGAAGCTTTCTTT. The V call is TRBV7-9, the J call TRBJ1-1, with unresolved D. CDR3 size: 15 residues. Trimming took off 2 bases at V and 2 bases at J, with 12 bases between the two ends. Germline-derived CDR1 and CDR2 are SEHNR and FQNEAQ (reference sequence).